The sequence of this T cell receptor (beta chain) was determined in a study of PD-1 blockade in mismatch repair-deficient tumors. Whole-study context: Patients had eleven to twelve mismatch repair-deficient cancer types and were previously treated and progressing. Study-level results: Rapid post-treatment expansion, then contraction, generally preceding radiologic response, marked tumor-resident clones.

With respect to this clone: Its target is not known.

The protocol was immunoSEQ multiplex PCR, while the TCRdb copy is restricted to in-frame clones and leaves out a portion. Found here are around 120,000 clones, around 83% of them singletons; the top ten hold 13%. TCRs were sequenced from three patients responding to pembrolizumab. Germline CDR1 reads MDHEN; CDR2 reads SYDVKM. The ends were cut back, 6 bases at V and 5 bases at J, with 26 bases in the middle. CDR3 length: 18 residues. This sequence was found in an adult with mismatch repair-deficient cancer. The sample consisted of peripheral blood, taken 44 weeks after starting pembrolizumab. This chain links TRBV28 with TRBJ1-5, with TRBD1 as a possible D gene (6 bases). The CDR3 nucleotides read TGTGCCAGCAGAGCGGCTCCACGGACAGATCCTGGGGATCAGCCCCAGCATTTT. Translated, it gives CASRAAPRTDPGDQPQHF.